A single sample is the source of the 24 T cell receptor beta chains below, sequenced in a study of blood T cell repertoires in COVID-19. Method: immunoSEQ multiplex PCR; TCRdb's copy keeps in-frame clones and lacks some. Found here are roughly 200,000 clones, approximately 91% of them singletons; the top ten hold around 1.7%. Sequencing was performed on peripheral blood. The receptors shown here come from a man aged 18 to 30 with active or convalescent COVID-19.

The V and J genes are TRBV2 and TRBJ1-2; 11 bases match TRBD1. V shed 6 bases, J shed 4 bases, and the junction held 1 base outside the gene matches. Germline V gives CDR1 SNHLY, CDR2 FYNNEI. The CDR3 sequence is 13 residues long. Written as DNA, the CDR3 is TGTGCCAGCAGGGGGACAGGGGGCTATGGCTACACCTTC. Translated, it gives CASRGTGGYGYTF.

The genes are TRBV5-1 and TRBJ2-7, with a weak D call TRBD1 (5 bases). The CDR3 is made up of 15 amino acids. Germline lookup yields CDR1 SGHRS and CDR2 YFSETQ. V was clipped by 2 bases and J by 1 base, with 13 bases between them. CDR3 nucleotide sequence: TGCGCCAGCAGCTTTGGGGCTGTCCCTTCCTACGAGCAGTACTTC. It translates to CASSFGAVPSYEQYF.

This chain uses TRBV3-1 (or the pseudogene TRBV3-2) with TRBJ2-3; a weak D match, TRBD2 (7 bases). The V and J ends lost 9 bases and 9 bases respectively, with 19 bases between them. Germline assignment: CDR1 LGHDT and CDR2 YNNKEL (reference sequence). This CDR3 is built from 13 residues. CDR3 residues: CASGEGPQGTQYF. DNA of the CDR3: TGTGCCAGTGGGGAGGGCCCCCAGGGGACGCAGTATTTT.

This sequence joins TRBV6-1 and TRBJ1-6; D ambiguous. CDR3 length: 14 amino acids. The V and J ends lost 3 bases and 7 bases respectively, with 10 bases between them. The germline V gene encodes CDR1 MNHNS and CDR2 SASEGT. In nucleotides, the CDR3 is TGTGCCAGCAGTGATGGAGACGAAAATTCACCCCTCCACTTT. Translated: CASSDGDENSPLHF.

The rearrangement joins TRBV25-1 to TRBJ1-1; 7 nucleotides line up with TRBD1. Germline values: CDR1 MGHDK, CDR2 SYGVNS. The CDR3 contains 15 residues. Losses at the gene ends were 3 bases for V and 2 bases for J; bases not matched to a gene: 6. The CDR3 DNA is TGTGCCAGCAGTGAGACAGGGAATGGTAACACTGAAGCTTTCTTT. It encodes CASSETGNGNTEAFF. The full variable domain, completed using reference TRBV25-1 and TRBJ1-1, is EADIYQTPRYLVIGTGKKITLECSQTMGHDKMYWYQQDPGMELHLIHYSYGVNSTEKGDLSSESTVSRIRTEHFPLTLESARPSHTSQYLCASSETGNGNTEAFFGQGTRLTVV.

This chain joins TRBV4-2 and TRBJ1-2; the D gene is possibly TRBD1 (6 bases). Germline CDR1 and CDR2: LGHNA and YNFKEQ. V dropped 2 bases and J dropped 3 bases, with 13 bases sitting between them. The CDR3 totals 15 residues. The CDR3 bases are TGTGCCAGCAGCCAAAGTCCGACAGGAGACTATGGCTACACCTTC. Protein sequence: CASSQSPTGDYGYTF.

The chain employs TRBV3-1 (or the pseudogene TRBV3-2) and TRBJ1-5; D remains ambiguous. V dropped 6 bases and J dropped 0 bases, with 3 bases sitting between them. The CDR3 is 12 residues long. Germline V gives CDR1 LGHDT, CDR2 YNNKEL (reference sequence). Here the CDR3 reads CASSHSNQPQHF. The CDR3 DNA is TGTGCCAGCAGTCATAGCAATCAGCCCCAGCATTTT.

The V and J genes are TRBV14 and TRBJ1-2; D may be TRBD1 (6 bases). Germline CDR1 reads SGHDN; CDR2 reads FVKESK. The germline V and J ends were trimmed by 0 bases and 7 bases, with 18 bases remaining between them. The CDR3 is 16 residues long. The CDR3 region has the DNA TGTGCCAGCAGCCAAGAATCGAACAGGGTGAGCTCTGGCTACACCTTC. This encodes CASSQESNRVSSGYTF.

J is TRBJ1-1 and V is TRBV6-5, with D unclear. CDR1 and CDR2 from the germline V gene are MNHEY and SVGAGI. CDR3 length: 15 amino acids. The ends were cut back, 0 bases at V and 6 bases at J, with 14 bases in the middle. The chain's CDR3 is CASSYSFDILAEAFF. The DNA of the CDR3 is TGTGCCAGCAGTTACTCTTTCGACATACTGGCTGAAGCTTTCTTT.

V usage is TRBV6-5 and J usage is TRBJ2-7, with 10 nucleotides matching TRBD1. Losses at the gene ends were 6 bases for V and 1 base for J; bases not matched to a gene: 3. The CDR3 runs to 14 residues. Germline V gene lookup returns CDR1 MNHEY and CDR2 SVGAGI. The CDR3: CASRGTGESYEQYF. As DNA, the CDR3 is TGTGCCAGCAGAGGGACAGGGGAATCCTACGAGCAGTACTTC.

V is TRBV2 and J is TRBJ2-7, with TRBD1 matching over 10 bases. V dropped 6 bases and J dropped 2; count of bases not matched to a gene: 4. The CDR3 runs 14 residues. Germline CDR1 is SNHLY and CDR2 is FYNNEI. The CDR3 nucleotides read TGTGCCAGCAGACCCGGGACAGGGGCCTACGAGCAGTACTTC. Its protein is CASRPGTGAYEQYF. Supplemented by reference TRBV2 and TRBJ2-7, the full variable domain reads EPEVTQTPSHQVTQMGQEVILRCVPISNHLYFYWYRQILGQKVEFLVSFYNNEISEKSEIFDDQFSVERPDGSNFTLKIRSTKLEDSAMYFCASRPGTGAYEQYFGPGTRLTVT.

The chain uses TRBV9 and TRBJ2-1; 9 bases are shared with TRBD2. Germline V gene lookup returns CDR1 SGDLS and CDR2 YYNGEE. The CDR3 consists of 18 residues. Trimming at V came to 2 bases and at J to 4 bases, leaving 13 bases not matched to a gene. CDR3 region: CASSVSSKASGIYNEQFF. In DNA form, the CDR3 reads TGTGCCAGCAGCGTTTCATCTAAGGCTAGCGGGATTTACAATGAGCAGTTCTTC.

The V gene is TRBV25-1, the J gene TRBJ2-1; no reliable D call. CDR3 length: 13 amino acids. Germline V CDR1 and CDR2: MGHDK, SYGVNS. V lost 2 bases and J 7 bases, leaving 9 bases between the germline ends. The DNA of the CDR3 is TGTGCCAGCAGTGAAGTCACTACTAATGAGCAGTTCTTC. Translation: CASSEVTTNEQFF. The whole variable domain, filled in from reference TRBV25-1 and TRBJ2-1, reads EADIYQTPRYLVIGTGKKITLECSQTMGHDKMYWYQQDPGMELHLIHYSYGVNSTEKGDLSSESTVSRIRTEHFPLTLESARPSHTSQYLCASSEVTTNEQFFGPGTRLTVL.

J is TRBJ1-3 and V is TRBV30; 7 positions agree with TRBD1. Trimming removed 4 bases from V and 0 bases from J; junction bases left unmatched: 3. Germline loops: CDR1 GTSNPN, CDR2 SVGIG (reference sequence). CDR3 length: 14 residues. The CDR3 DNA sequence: TGTGCCTGGACCCCAGGGGGCTCTGGAAACACCATATATTTT. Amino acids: CAWTPGGSGNTIYF.

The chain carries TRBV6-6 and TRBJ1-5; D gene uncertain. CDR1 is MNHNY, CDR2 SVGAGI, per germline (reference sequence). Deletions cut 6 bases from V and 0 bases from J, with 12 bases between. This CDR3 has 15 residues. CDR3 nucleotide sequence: TGTGCCAGCAGGGAAGGACTGAATAGCAATCAGCCCCAGCATTTT. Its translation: CASREGLNSNQPQHF.

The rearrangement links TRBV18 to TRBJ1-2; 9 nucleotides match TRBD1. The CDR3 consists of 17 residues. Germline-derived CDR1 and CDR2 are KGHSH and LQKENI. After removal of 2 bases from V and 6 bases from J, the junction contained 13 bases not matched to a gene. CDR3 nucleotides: TGTGCCAGCTCACCAGCCCCGGGACAGGGCCCCTTAGATGGCTACACCTTC. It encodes CASSPAPGQGPLDGYTF.

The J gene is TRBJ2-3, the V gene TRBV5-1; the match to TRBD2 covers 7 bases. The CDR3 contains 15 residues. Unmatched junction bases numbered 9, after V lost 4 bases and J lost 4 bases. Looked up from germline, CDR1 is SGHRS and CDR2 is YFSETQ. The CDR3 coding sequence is TGCGCCAGCAGCCCCTTAGCGGGCCCCCCAGATACGCAGTATTTT. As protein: CASSPLAGPPDTQYF.

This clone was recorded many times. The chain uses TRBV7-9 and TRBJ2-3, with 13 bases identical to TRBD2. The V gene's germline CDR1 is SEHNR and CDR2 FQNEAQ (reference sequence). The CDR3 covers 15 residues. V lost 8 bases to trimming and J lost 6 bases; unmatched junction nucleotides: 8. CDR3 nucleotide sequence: TGTGCCAGCTCCGACACTAGCGGGGGGGCGGATACGCAGTATTTT. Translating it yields CASSDTSGGADTQYF.

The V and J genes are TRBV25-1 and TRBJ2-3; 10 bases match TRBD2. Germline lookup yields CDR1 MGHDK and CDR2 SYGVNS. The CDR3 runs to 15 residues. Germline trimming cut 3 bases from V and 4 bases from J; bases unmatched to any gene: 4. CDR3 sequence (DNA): TGTGCCAGCAGTGACAGCGGGAGGGCAGCAGATACGCAGTATTTT. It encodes CASSDSGRAADTQYF.

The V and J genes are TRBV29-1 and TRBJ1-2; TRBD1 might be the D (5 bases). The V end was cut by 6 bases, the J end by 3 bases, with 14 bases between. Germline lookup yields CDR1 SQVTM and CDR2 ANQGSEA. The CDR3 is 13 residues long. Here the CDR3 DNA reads TGCAGCGTGGAAAATGACAGATACTATGGCTACACCTTC. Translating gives CSVENDRYYGYTF.

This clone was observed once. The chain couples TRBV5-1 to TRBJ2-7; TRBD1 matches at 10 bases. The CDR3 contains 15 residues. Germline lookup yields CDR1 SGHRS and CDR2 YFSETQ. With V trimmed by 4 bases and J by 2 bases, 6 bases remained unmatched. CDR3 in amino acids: CASSLGTGVPYEQYF. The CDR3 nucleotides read TGCGCCAGCAGCCTAGGGACAGGGGTCCCCTACGAGCAGTACTTC.

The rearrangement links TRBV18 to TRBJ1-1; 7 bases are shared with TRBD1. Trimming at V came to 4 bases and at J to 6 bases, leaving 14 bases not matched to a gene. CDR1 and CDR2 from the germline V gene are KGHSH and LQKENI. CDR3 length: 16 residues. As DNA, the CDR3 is TGTGCCAGCTCACGTTCGTCGGACAGGTTTGTCCCTGAAGCTTTCTTT. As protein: CASSRSSDRFVPEAFF.

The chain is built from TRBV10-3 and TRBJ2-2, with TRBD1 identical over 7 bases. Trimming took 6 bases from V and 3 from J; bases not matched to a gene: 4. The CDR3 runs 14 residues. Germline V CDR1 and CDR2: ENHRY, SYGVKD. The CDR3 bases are TGTGCCATCAGAGTCGACAGGGACACCGGGGAGCTGTTTTTT. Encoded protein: CAIRVDRDTGELFF.

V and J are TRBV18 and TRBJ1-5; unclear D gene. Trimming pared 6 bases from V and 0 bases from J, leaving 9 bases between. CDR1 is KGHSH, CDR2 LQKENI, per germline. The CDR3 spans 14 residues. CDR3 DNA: TGTGCCAGCTCCCACTCTGATAGCAATCAGCCCCAGCATTTT. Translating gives CASSHSDSNQPQHF.